Sequencing of this T cell receptor beta chain was carried out in a study of tumor-infiltrating lymphocytes in primary liver carcinoma. Overall study: The patient population consisted of men and women between 30 and 69 years of age. Study-level results: Paired tumor-adjacent and tumor-blood samples overlapped less than tumor region pairs did. Tumors reached a significantly greater top-250-clone fraction than blood did (p = 0.039).

Comment on this clonotype: The antigen is undetermined. This may be a read error, as it is one base from a much larger clone.

Co-extracted RNA and DNA came from roughly 20-30 mg of unsorted bulk tissue. Making TCR beta cDNA involved around 510 ng total RNA and a constant-region primer. Library construction for TCR beta comprised three nested multiplex PCR rounds performed with slightly modified ARM-PCR. Both of the initial two PCR rounds ran for 10 cycles and employed TRBV1-TRBV30 forward primers alongside a C-beta reverse primer. MiXCR was run by TCRdb on the multiplex PCR reads, yielding one entry per CDR3 protein. Among about 92,000 distinct CDR3 sequences listed, about 70% were seen once. Germline loops: CDR1 ENHRY, CDR2 SYGVKD. V lost 0 bases, J lost 0 bases, and 8 bases lay in between. The length of the CDR3 is 15 residues.

Sequenced: tumor-adjacent normal liver tissue. This receptor was obtained from a man aged 35 to 55 with primary liver carcinoma and hepatitis B virus infection. This chain joins TRBV10-3 and TRBJ1-2; the D gene is possibly TRBD1 (6 bases). The CDR3 here is CAISESTGTNYGYTF. For the CDR3, the DNA is TGTGCCATCAGTGAGTCAACAGGGACTAACTATGGCTACACCTTC.